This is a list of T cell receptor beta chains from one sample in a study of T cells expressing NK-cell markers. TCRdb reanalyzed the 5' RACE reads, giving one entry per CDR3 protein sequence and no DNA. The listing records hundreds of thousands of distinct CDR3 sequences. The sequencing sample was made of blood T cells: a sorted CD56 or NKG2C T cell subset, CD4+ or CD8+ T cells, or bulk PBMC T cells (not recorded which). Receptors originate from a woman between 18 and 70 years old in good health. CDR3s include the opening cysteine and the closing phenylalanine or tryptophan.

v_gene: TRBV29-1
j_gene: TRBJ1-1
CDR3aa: CSVEDRGWTEAFF

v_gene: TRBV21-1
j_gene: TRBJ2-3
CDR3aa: CASSTPPGFTDTQYF

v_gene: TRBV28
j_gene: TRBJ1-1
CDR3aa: CASSFGTGVHGTEAFF

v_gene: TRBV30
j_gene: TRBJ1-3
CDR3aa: CAWSETDRTGNTIYF

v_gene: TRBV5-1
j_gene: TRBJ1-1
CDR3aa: CAISLQHNTEAFF

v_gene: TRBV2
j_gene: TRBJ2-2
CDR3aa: CASRREDYTGELFF

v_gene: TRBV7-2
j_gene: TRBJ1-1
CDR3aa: CASSRGSNTEAFF

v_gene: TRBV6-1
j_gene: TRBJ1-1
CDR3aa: CASRWVLSGGNTEAFF

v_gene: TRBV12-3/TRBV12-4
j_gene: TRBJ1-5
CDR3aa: CASSLGPTAQHF

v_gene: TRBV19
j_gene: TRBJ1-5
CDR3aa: CASSPGRGGNQPQHF

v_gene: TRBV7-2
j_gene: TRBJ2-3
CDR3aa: CASSLGPTSGSTQYF

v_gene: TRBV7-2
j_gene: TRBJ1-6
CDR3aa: CASSLSQVGSSPLHF

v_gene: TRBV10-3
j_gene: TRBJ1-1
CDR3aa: CAISESGTGNTEAFF

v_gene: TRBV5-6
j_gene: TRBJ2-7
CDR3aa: CASSAPRAAAPSYEQYF

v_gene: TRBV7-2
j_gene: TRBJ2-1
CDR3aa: CASRQTSGGHNEQFF

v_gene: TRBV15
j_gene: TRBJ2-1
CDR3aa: CATSRDQPSLAYNEQFF

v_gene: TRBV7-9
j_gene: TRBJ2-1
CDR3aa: CASSLDPVGQGANEQFF